These 30 T cell receptor beta chains were sequenced from one sample in a study of cytomegalovirus exposure and HLA in healthy donors. The table came from immunoSEQ multiplex PCR; TCRdb's copy has only in-frame clones and leaves some out. The sample has hundreds of thousands of clones; about 83% are singletons. Sequencing used PBMCs. These receptors were collected from a man between 18 and 35 years old in good health and CMV-seronegative.

The CDR3 region is CASSYRGWHEQFF. The CDR3 DNA reads as TGTGCCAGCAGTTACAGGGGCTGGCATGAGCAGTTCTTC. This chain uses TRBV27 with TRBJ2-1; 7 bases map to TRBD1. Per the germline V gene, CDR1 is MNHEY and CDR2 is SMNVEV (reference sequence). Trimming at V came to 4 bases and at J to 8 bases, leaving 5 bases not matched to a gene. CDR3 length: 13 amino acids.

There are a few counts of this clone. The V and J genes are TRBV2 and TRBJ1-2, with 7 bases lining up with TRBD1. The CDR3 sequence is 13 residues long. The ends lost 7 bases at V and 3 bases at J; junction bases unmatched: 5. Germline-derived CDR1 and CDR2 are SNHLY and FYNNEI. The CDR3 DNA reads TGTGCCAGCACTGAGGGACAGTACTATGGCTACACCTTC. It specifies CASTEGQYYGYTF.

The table lists this clone with a few counts. The chain links TRBV27 to TRBJ2-7, with 7 bases matching TRBD1. The CDR3 consists of 14 residues. CDR1 is MNHEY and CDR2 is SMNVEV in the germline V gene (reference sequence). V gave up 6 bases and J gave up 3 bases; unmatched junction bases: 8. The CDR3 here is CASSPDRANYEQYF. The CDR3 nucleotides are TGTGCCAGCAGCCCCGACAGGGCTAACTACGAGCAGTACTTC.

The rearrangement joins TRBV5-1 to TRBJ1-2; 7 bases align to TRBD1. V gave up 3 bases and J gave up 4 bases; unmatched junction bases: 9. The germline V gene encodes CDR1 SGHRS and CDR2 YFSETQ. The CDR3 runs 15 residues. This CDR3 reads CASSSGQANSYGYTF. CDR3 coding DNA: TGCGCCAGCAGCTCCGGACAGGCCAATTCCTATGGCTACACCTTC.

The V gene is TRBV5-4, the J gene TRBJ2-1; TRBD2 agrees at 10 bases. This CDR3 contains 16 residues. V was clipped by 4 bases and J by 3 bases; unmatched bases: 7. CDR1 and CDR2 (germline): SGHNT, YYREEE (reference sequence). CDR3 sequence (DNA): TGTGCCAGCAGCCGTGGGACTAGCGTTAACTACAATGAGCAGTTCTTC. This translates into CASSRGTSVNYNEQFF. Supplemented by reference TRBV5-4 and TRBJ2-1, the full variable domain reads ETGVTQSPTHLIKTRGQQVTLRCSSQSGHNTVSWYQQALGQGPQFIFQYYREEENGRGNFPPRFSGLQFPNYSSELNVNALELDDSALYLCASSRGTSVNYNEQFFGPGTRLTVL.

The gene calls are TRBV5-1 and TRBJ2-3; TRBD2 matches 7 bases. CDR1 is SGHRS and CDR2 is YFSETQ in the germline V gene. V trimming: 6 bases; J trimming: 1 base; junction bases outside the gene matches: 2. This CDR3 contains 13 residues. CDR3 sequence (DNA): TGCGCCAGCACACGGGGGGGCACAGATACGCAGTATTTT. It translates to CASTRGGTDTQYF.

The J gene is TRBJ2-1, the V gene TRBV9, with TRBD2 as a possible D gene (5 bases). The CDR3 runs 14 residues. Germline V gene data show CDR1 as SGDLS and CDR2 as YYNGEE. Trimming left V 0 bases short and J 4 bases short, with 8 bases between. CDR3 loop: CASSVGTLYNEQFF. The CDR3 DNA reads TGTGCCAGCAGCGTAGGGACTCTGTACAATGAGCAGTTCTTC. Full variable domain (missing parts from reference TRBV9 and TRBJ2-1): DSGVTQTPKHLITATGQRVTLRCSPRSGDLSVYWYQQSLDQGLQFLIQYYNGEERAKGNILERFSAQQFPDLHSELNLSSLELGDSALYFCASSVGTLYNEQFFGPGTRLTVL.

This clone came up once. CDR3 in amino acids: CASSRGTSSYNEQFF. CDR3 sequence (DNA): TGTGCCAGCAGCCGGGGAACTAGCTCCTACAATGAGCAGTTCTTC. The rearrangement uses TRBV7-9 and TRBJ2-1, with D perhaps matching TRBD2 (5 bases). Deletions cut 5 bases from V and 0 bases from J, with 11 bases between. CDR3 length equals 15 residues. Germline CDR1 reads SEHNR; CDR2 reads FQNEAQ (reference sequence).

V usage is TRBV5-6 and J usage is TRBJ2-3; a possible D gene is TRBD2 (5 bases). Germline V gives CDR1 SGHDT, CDR2 YYEEEE. CDR3 length: 15 amino acids. Trimming shortened V by 2 bases and J by 7 bases, and 17 bases separated the two germline ends. CDR3 in DNA: TGTGCCAGCAGCTTTCGGACTCCTCTCCCCCATACGCAGTATTTT. This sequence encodes CASSFRTPLPHTQYF.

This rearrangement joins TRBV5-1 to TRBJ2-7; D perhaps matches TRBD2 (6 bases). The V end was cut by 8 bases, the J end by 9 bases, with 24 bases between. This CDR3 comprises 14 residues. Germline V gives CDR1 SGHRS, CDR2 YFSETQ. This chain's CDR3 is CASQTNKGPRGQYF. The CDR3 nucleotides read TGCGCCAGTCAAACCAACAAAGGACCGCGGGGGCAGTACTTC.

This chain uses TRBV27 with TRBJ1-1, with D perhaps TRBD1 (6 bases). The germline V gene encodes CDR1 MNHEY and CDR2 SMNVEV (reference sequence). CDR3 length: 18 residues. Deletions cut 2 bases from V and 2 bases from J, with 21 bases between. CDR3 protein: CASSLGRLFEDSNTEAFF. In DNA, the CDR3 is TGTGCCAGCAGTTTAGGCCGGTTATTTGAGGACAGCAACACTGAAGCTTTCTTT.

V is TRBV10-1 and J is TRBJ1-6; D might be TRBD1 (6 bases). This CDR3 region has 14 residues. Germline V gene data show CDR1 as WNHNN and CDR2 as SYGVQD (reference sequence). V was trimmed by 3 bases and J by 9 bases, leaving 12 bases between them. Here the CDR3 DNA reads TGCGCCAGCAGTGAAAGTGACAGGACTTCACCCCTCCACTTT. It encodes CASSESDRTSPLHF.

The V and J genes are TRBV5-1 and TRBJ2-7; a possible D gene is TRBD1 (6 bases). The germline V gene encodes CDR1 SGHRS and CDR2 YFSETQ. V was shortened by 4 bases and J by 5 bases, with 13 bases between the two germline ends. The CDR3 is 13 amino acids. The CDR3 coding sequence is TGCGCCAGCAGCCCTATTAGGGACAACGAGCAGTACTTC. Its protein is CASSPIRDNEQYF.

V usage is TRBV6-5 and J usage is TRBJ2-1; D is perhaps TRBD2 (6 bases). Trimming cost V 4 bases and J 6 bases, with 10 bases left between them. CDR1 MNHEY and CDR2 SVGAGI come from the germline V gene. The CDR3 has 13 amino acids. The CDR3 sequence is CASSSAGFNEQFF. CDR3 bases: TGTGCCAGCAGTTCTGCGGGGTTCAATGAGCAGTTCTTC.

The rearrangement uses TRBV28 and TRBJ1-2, with TRBD1 identical over 7 bases. Unmatched junction bases numbered 7, after V lost 4 bases and J lost 2 bases. In germline, CDR1 is MDHEN, CDR2 SYDVKM. This CDR3 comprises 15 residues. This chain's CDR3 is CASSSPLRGNYGYTF. In nucleotides, the CDR3 is TGTGCCAGCAGTTCACCTCTCAGGGGGAACTATGGCTACACCTTC.

The table lists this clone with a few counts. A read error may account for a junction end that differs from germline. This chain connects TRBV7-7 to TRBJ2-5, with D unresolved. CDR1 and CDR2 (germline): SSHAT, FNYEAQ (reference sequence). The CDR3 runs to 13 residues. The CDR3 sequence: CASSYQPGETQYF. The DNA for the CDR3 is TGTGCTAGCAGCTACCAACCGGGAGAGACCCAGTACTTC.

The J gene is TRBJ2-2, the V gene TRBV7-7, with D perhaps matching TRBD2 (5 bases). The CDR3 is 15 residues long. Between the trimmed V and J ends, which lost 2 bases and 5 bases, there was a span of 12 bases. From germline, CDR1 is SSHAT and CDR2 FNYEAQ (reference sequence). The CDR3 region has the DNA TGTGCCAGCAGCTTATCCCTAGCCGGTACCGGGGAGCTGTTTTTT. It codes for CASSLSLAGTGELFF.

This clone appeared a single time. The chain is built from TRBV7-9 and TRBJ1-5, with 12 positions matching TRBD1. V lost 3 bases to trimming and J lost 4 bases; unmatched junction nucleotides: 1. This CDR3 comprises 15 residues. Germline V gene sequence: CDR1 SEHNR, CDR2 FQNEAQ (reference sequence). The CDR3: CASSLGQGANQPQHF. As DNA, the CDR3 is TGTGCCAGCAGCTTGGGACAGGGGGCGAATCAGCCCCAGCATTTT.

The J gene is TRBJ1-1, the V gene TRBV14; D not certain. The CDR3 covers 14 residues. From germline, CDR1 is SGHDN and CDR2 FVKESK. Trimming pared 4 bases from V and 0 bases from J, leaving 9 bases between. This CDR3 reads CASSRRELNTEAFF. The CDR3 nucleotides are TGTGCCAGCAGCCGGAGGGAGTTGAACACTGAAGCTTTCTTT.

This chain joins TRBV10-1 and TRBJ1-6; TRBD1 aligns across 7 bases. The germline CDR1 and CDR2 sequences are WNHNN and SYGVQD (reference sequence). CDR3 length equals 14 residues. The V and J ends lost 6 bases and 10 bases, in that order; junction bases with no gene match: 9. The CDR3 DNA reads TGCGCCAGCAGCGCGAGACAGGGAGAATCACCCCTCCACTTT. Protein sequence: CASSARQGESPLHF.

This chain uses TRBV7-2 with TRBJ2-3; weak D call: TRBD2 (6 bases). Per the germline V gene, CDR1 is SGHTA and CDR2 is FQGNSA. Trimming left V 4 bases short and J 4 bases short, with 12 bases between. This CDR3 is 14 amino acids long. In nucleotides, the CDR3 is TGTGCCAGCAGCTACGGGACTCGCGCAGATACGCAGTATTTT. Its translation: CASSYGTRADTQYF.

This sequence joins TRBV5-1 and TRBJ1-4, with D perhaps TRBD1 (6 bases). The germline V and J ends were trimmed by 2 bases and 5 bases, with 25 bases remaining between them. In germline, CDR1 is SGHRS, CDR2 YFSETQ. The CDR3 is 19 residues long. The CDR3 spells CASSFRFGAGAKSNEKLFF. In DNA, the CDR3 is TGCGCCAGCAGCTTCAGGTTTGGTGCGGGGGCGAAGAGCAATGAAAAACTGTTTTTT. The variable domain in full, with the rest retrieved from reference TRBV5-1 and TRBJ1-4, is KAGVTQTPRYLIKTRGQQVTLSCSPISGHRSVSWYQQTPGQGLQFLFEYFSETQRNKGNFPGRFSGRQFSNSRSEMNVSTLELGDSALYLCASSFRFGAGAKSNEKLFFGSGTQLSVL.

This chain uses TRBV5-1 with TRBJ1-2, with a possible D match to TRBD1 (5 bases). This CDR3 is built from 15 residues. Germline CDR1 SGHRS, CDR2 YFSETQ. Trimming cost V 0 bases and J 1 base, with 10 bases left between them. CDR3 sequence (DNA): TGCGCCAGCAGCTTGGGGGGCACTTTTAACTATGGCTACACCTTC. This encodes CASSLGGTFNYGYTF.

Note on this clone: A read error may produce the germline difference seen at one junction end. The chain recombines TRBV7-7 with TRBJ2-1; TRBD1 agrees at 9 bases. Germline CDR1 is SSHAT and CDR2 is FNYEAQ (reference sequence). The length of the CDR3 is 16 residues. The CDR3, as DNA: TGTGCTAGCAGCAAAAGTACGGGACAGGGTAAATATGAGCAGTTCTTC. This sequence encodes CASSKSTGQGKYEQFF.

The CDR3, as DNA: TGCGCCAGCAGCCAAGTCGGGACTAGCGTGTACGAGCAGTACTTC. Encoded protein: CASSQVGTSVYEQYF. This chain connects TRBV4-1 to TRBJ2-7, with 10 positions matching TRBD2. V lost 1 base, J lost 4 bases, and 4 bases stayed unmatched. CDR3 length equals 15 residues. CDR1 and CDR2 (germline): MGHRA, YSYEKL.

This chain uses TRBV6-5 with TRBJ1-1; maybe TRBD1 (6 bases). This CDR3 region has 13 residues. V was pared by 4 bases and J by 3 bases, with 9 bases between. Looked up from germline, CDR1 is MNHEY and CDR2 is SVGAGI. In nucleotides, the CDR3 is TGTGCCAGCAGTTTCCCAGGGGACACTGAAGCTTTCTTT. This codes for CASSFPGDTEAFF.

The rearrangement links TRBV28 to TRBJ2-2; TRBD2 matches 8 bases. The CDR3 length is 14 residues. The V and J ends lost 5 bases and 6 bases, in that order; junction bases with no gene match: 5. The germline gives CDR1 MDHEN, CDR2 SYDVKM. The CDR3 reads CASSPGGEPGELFF. CDR3 DNA: TGTGCCAGCAGTCCCGGGGGGGAGCCCGGGGAGCTGTTTTTT.

The chain joins TRBV6-5 to TRBJ2-7, with 8 bases that match TRBD2. V shed 0 bases and J 5 bases; nucleotides not matched to a gene: 9. There are 16 residues in the CDR3. CDR1 is MNHEY and CDR2 is SVGAGI in the germline V gene. CDR3 region: CASSYSWGSGDDEQYF. The DNA for the CDR3 is TGTGCCAGCAGTTACTCCTGGGGTAGCGGGGATGACGAGCAGTACTTC.

The V and J genes are TRBV6-5 and TRBJ2-2, with D tentatively TRBD1 (5 bases). The V gene's germline CDR1 is MNHEY and CDR2 SVGAGI. V gave up 6 bases and J gave up 0 bases, with 11 bases separating them. The CDR3 length is 15 residues. The CDR3 coding sequence is TGTGCCAGCAGGATTGACAGACCGAACACCGGGGAGCTGTTTTTT. This codes for CASRIDRPNTGELFF.

The V call is TRBV18, the J call TRBJ2-3; 7 bases are shared with TRBD2. This CDR3 has 15 residues. CDR1 and CDR2 (germline): KGHSH, LQKENI. J lost 3 bases, V lost 2 bases, and 5 bases had no gene match. CDR3 protein: CASSPDGGGTDTQYF. DNA for the CDR3: TGTGCCAGCTCACCAGATGGCGGGGGTACAGATACGCAGTATTTT.